These T cell receptor beta chains were read from a single sample in a study of T cells in Graves' hyperthyroidism and ophthalmopathy. TCRdb analysed the multiplex PCR reads with MiXCR anew, one entry per CDR3 protein. Here the sample spans around 490,000 distinct CDR3 sequences, less than 20% being singletons. The sample was blood. The origin of the receptors is a man aged 35 to 55 with Graves' ophthalmopathy. Both conserved end residues are part of each CDR3. The order of the fields is D gene, V gene, J gene, clone size, CDR3 DNA, CDR3 protein. A D gene is named only where the DNA matches it firmly. The size field is filled for only some rows; it gives once, few, many or a size class.

>NA|TRBV5-6|TRBJ2-3|NA
TGTGCCAGCAGCTTGGAGGCGGGGGCGGTCGCAGATACGCAGTATTTT
CASSLEAGAVADTQYF
>NA|TRBV5-1|TRBJ1-3|NA
TGCGCCAGCAGCCCCAGCTCGTCTGGAAACACCATATATTTT
CASSPSSSGNTIYF
>NA|TRBV28|TRBJ1-6|few
TGTGCCAGCAGTTTAGGGGTCCGGAGGAAGGTGAATTCACCCCTCCACTTT
CASSLGVRRKVNSPLHF
>NA|TRBV2|TRBJ2-2|many
TGTGCCAGCACTAGAAACACCGGGGAGCTGTTTTTT
CASTRNTGELFF
>NA|TRBV29-1|TRBJ2-1|NA
TGCAGCGTCACCGATAGGGTTAGTGGGAGTCCAAATGGGCAGTTCTTC
CSVTDRVSGSPNGQFF
>TRBD2|TRBV9|TRBJ2-2|NA
TGTGCCAGCAGCCCCTCAAGAGCGGGGCGGGGGGGGCTGTTTTTT
CASSPSRAGRGGLFF
>TRBD1|TRBV3-1|TRBJ1-5|many
TGTGCCAGCAGCGGACAGGGACTTCAGCCCCAGCATTTT
CASSGQGLQPQHF
>NA|TRBV20-1|TRBJ2-7|NA
TGCAGTGCTAGTATGCCGGGTTTGGATGCCGAGCAGTACTTC
CSASMPGLDAEQYF
>NA|TRBV4-1|TRBJ1-5|few
TGCGCCAGCAGCCAAGAGAAAACAGGCGTACAGCCCCAGCATTTT
CASSQEKTGVQPQHF
>TRBD1|TRBV2|TRBJ2-4|NA
TGTGCCGTAATGACAGGGAACAGGGACATTCAGTACTTC
CAVMTGNRDIQYF
>NA|TRBV29-1|TRBJ1-3|NA
TGCAGCGCCGCCGGCCTGGGGGCGTCTGGAAACACCATATATTTT
CSAAGLGASGNTIYF
>TRBD1|TRBV28|TRBJ2-5|once
TGTGCCAGCAGTTTACAGGGGGCGCTGGAGGCCCAGTACTTC
CASSLQGALEAQYF
>NA|TRBV2|TRBJ1-2|NA
TGTGCCAGCAGTGAAGCTCGGGGAGGGTACTATGGCTACACCTTC
CASSEARGGYYGYTF
>TRBD1|TRBV7-2|TRBJ1-3|NA
TGTGCCAGCAGCTACCCCGGGACAGCTGGAAACACCATATATTTT
CASSYPGTAGNTIYF
>NA|TRBV29-1|TRBJ2-5|NA
TGCAGCGTTGAAGATCTTGGGCTAGGGAACCCCCCCCAAGAGACCCAGTACTTC
CSVEDLGLGNPPQETQYF
>TRBD1|TRBV6-1|TRBJ1-4|few
TGTGCCAGCAGCTCCCCCGGACAGGGCAATGAAAAACTGTTTTTT
CASSSPGQGNEKLFF
>NA|TRBV11-2|TRBJ2-1|many
TGTGCCACCATGCGGCTCCAGGGGAACAATGAGCAGTTCTTC
CATMRLQGNNEQFF
>NA|TRBV9|TRBJ1-1|few
TGTGCCAGCAGCCCGCTGACAGAGATGAACACTGAAGCTTTCTTT
CASSPLTEMNTEAFF
>TRBD2|TRBV6-1|TRBJ2-7|NA
TGTGCCAGCAGTGAGGTAGCGGGTTTTACCTACGAGCAGTACTTC
CASSEVAGFTYEQYF
>TRBD1|TRBV5-1|TRBJ1-4|NA
TGCGCCAGCAGCCCTCAAGGGGGCCAGGAAAAACTGTTTTTT
CASSPQGGQEKLFF
>TRBD1|TRBV2|TRBJ1-2|many
TGTGCCAGCAGCACAGGGGGGGAGCCCTATGGCTACACCTTC
CASSTGGEPYGYTF
>NA|TRBV3-1|TRBJ2-5|many
TGTGCCAGCAGCCAAGGGGCCCTTGTCTTGGACTTC
CASSQGALVLDF
>NA|TRBV5-8|TRBJ2-1|NA
TGTGCCAGCAGCTACTGGGTAAATACCTACAATGAGCAGTTCTTC
CASSYWVNTYNEQFF
>NA|TRBV15|TRBJ2-1|many
TGTGCCACCAGCCCCGCTCATGGGGCCTACAATGAGCAGTTCTTC
CATSPAHGAYNEQFF
>NA|TRBV10-2|TRBJ1-1|NA
TGCGCCAGCAGTGCCGGGTCTCAGGAAGCTTTCTTT
CASSAGSQEAFF
>TRBD2|TRBV20-1|TRBJ2-5|NA
TGCAGTGCTAGGGGGGGGTTAGCGGAGACCCAGTACTTC
CSARGGLAETQYF
>NA|TRBV6-1|TRBJ2-1|NA
TGTGCCAGCAGTGGTAACGGGGGTGAGCAGTTCTTC
CASSGNGGEQFF
>NA|TRBV28|TRBJ1-1|many
TGTGCCAGCAGTCCCGGGGGGCCTGAAGCTTTCTTT
CASSPGGPEAFF
>TRBD1|TRBV20-1|TRBJ1-2|NA
TGCAGTGCGGACGACCCGGGACAGCCGGTAGGCTACACCTTC
CSADDPGQPVGYTF
>NA|TRBV27|TRBJ2-7|many
TGTGCCAGCAGTTTGATGGGGTCTCTAGCCTACGAGCAGTACTTC
CASSLMGSLAYEQYF
>NA|TRBV20-1|TRBJ2-7|many
TGCAGTTTGGCAGGTTTGGGAGAGCAGTACTTC
CSLAGLGEQYF
>TRBD2|TRBV11-2|TRBJ2-3|NA
TGTGCCAGCAGCTTGACTAGCGGGAGTGTAAAAGATACGCAGTATTTT
CASSLTSGSVKDTQYF
>NA|TRBV6-1|TRBJ1-2|NA
TGTGCCAGCAGTGAGAGGTCCAGCCGTCGGAGTGGCTACACCTTC
CASSERSSRRSGYTF
>NA|TRBV12-3/TRBV12-4|TRBJ1-2|few
TGTGCCAGCAGTTTAGAGGCAGCCTATGGCTACACCTTC
CASSLEAAYGYTF